This entry lists 27 T cell receptor beta chains sequenced from one sample in a study of cytomegalovirus exposure and HLA in healthy donors. The PCR employed 60 Vbeta primers together with 13 Jbeta primers. TCRdb's copy holds only in-frame clones and misses some; the assay was immunoSEQ multiplex PCR. The sample includes 130,000 or so clones, around 80% of them seen just once. Sequenced material: PBMCs. These receptors all stem from a woman younger than 30 in good health and CMV-seropositive.

This chain uses TRBV6-1 with TRBJ1-5; the match to TRBD1 covers 7 bases. CDR3 length: 14 amino acids. Per germline, CDR1 MNHNS and CDR2 SASEGT. V gave up 7 bases and J gave up 6 bases; unmatched junction bases: 9. The CDR3 DNA reads TGTGCCAGCACCCCAGGGGGGCATGGTCAGCCCCAGCATTTT. Amino acid sequence: CASTPGGHGQPQHF.

The chain uses TRBV7-6 and TRBJ2-3; possible D gene TRBD2, 7 bases. The ends were cut back, 4 bases at V and 3 bases at J, with 11 bases in the middle. Looked up from germline, CDR1 is SGHVS and CDR2 is FNYEAQ. The CDR3 is 14 residues long. The CDR3 protein is CASSWGGGTDTQYF. CDR3 in DNA: TGTGCCAGCAGCTGGGGGGGCGGAACAGATACGCAGTATTTT.

CDR3 residues: CASSPPRTSGNEKLFF. The DNA of the CDR3 is TGTGCCAGCAGCCCCCCGCGGACATCTGGGAATGAAAAACTGTTTTTT. V is TRBV6-6 and J is TRBJ1-4; TRBD1 is a possible D gene (5 bases). Germline CDR1 MNHNY, CDR2 SVGAGI (reference sequence). There are 16 residues in the CDR3. V gave up 6 bases and J gave up 5 bases, with 19 bases separating them.

J is TRBJ1-1 and V is TRBV5-1; maybe TRBD1 (6 bases). The CDR3 loop spans 15 amino acids. Germline assignment: CDR1 SGHRS and CDR2 YFSETQ. V was clipped by 1 base and J by 5 bases, with 15 bases between them. Here the CDR3 DNA reads TGCGCCAGCAGCTTGACAGGGAATAGTCAGACTGAAGCTTTCTTT. Translated, it gives CASSLTGNSQTEAFF.

This rearrangement joins TRBV15 to TRBJ1-4, with TRBD1 matching 12 bases. After removal of 0 bases from V and 8 bases from J, the junction contained 4 bases not matched to a gene. CDR3 length: 16 residues. Per germline, CDR1 LNHNV and CDR2 YYDKDF (reference sequence). CDR3 sequence (DNA): TGTGCCACCAGCAGAGACTTCGGGACAGGGGGCGAAAAACTGTTTTTT. Its translation: CATSRDFGTGGEKLFF. The variable domain in full, completed from reference TRBV15 and TRBJ1-4, reads DAMVIQNPRYQVTQFGKPVTLSCSQTLNHNVMYWYQQKSSQAPKLLFHYYDKDFNNEADTPDNFQSRRPNTSFCFLDIRSPGLGDTAMYLCATSRDFGTGGEKLFFGSGTQLSVL.

The chain joins TRBV5-1 to TRBJ1-2; 10 bases match TRBD1. Trimming removed 2 bases from V and 6 bases from J; junction bases left unmatched: 4. This CDR3 region has 14 residues. Per germline, CDR1 SGHRS and CDR2 YFSETQ. The CDR3 protein is CASSLPGTGDGYTF. As DNA, the CDR3 is TGCGCCAGCAGCTTACCCGGGACAGGGGATGGCTACACCTTC.

The J gene is TRBJ1-2, the V gene TRBV5-6; tentatively, D is TRBD1 (6 bases). This CDR3 has 14 residues. The germline V gene encodes CDR1 SGHDT and CDR2 YYEEEE. The ends were cut back, 2 bases at V and 3 bases at J, with 11 bases in the middle. CDR3 in amino acids: CASSFEQGDYGYTF. The CDR3, as DNA: TGTGCCAGCAGCTTCGAACAGGGAGACTATGGCTACACCTTC.

This chain joins TRBV4-1 and TRBJ2-7, with TRBD1 identical over 7 bases. Trimming removed 1 base from V and 3 bases from J; junction bases left unmatched: 6. CDR1 is MGHRA and CDR2 is YSYEKL in the germline V gene. The CDR3 loop spans 15 amino acids. The CDR3 region has the DNA TGCGCCAGCAGCCAAGCCCCTTCAGGGGGCTACGAGCAGTACTTC. It encodes CASSQAPSGGYEQYF.

This sequence joins TRBV7-9 and TRBJ2-7; tentatively, D is TRBD1 (6 bases). Germline assignment: CDR1 SEHNR and CDR2 FQNEAQ (reference sequence). Trimming took 4 bases from V and 3 from J, leaving 16 bases between them. This CDR3 region has 15 residues. The CDR3 DNA is TGTGCCAGCAGCTCTTTGCCTGACAGGTTCTACGAGCAGTACTTC. This gives the protein CASSSLPDRFYEQYF.

The chain recombines TRBV7-2 with TRBJ2-5; TRBD1 agrees at 10 bases. Germline CDR1 and CDR2: SGHTA and FQGNSA. There are 16 residues in the CDR3. The ends lost 5 bases at V and 5 bases at J; junction bases unmatched: 11. CDR3: CASSQRQGAEGETQYF. CDR3 DNA sequence: TGTGCCAGCAGCCAAAGACAGGGGGCGGAGGGGGAGACCCAGTACTTC.

The chain recombines TRBV6-6 with TRBJ1-4; 7 bases are a match to TRBD1. The junction had 5 bases not matched to a gene; V was cut back by 5 bases and J by 5 bases. This CDR3 spans 14 amino acids. The germline V gene encodes CDR1 MNHNY and CDR2 SVGAGI (reference sequence). CDR3 bases: TGTGCCAGCAGTACGTTGACAGGGAATGAAAAACTGTTTTTT. It encodes CASSTLTGNEKLFF.

The chain uses TRBV11-3 and TRBJ2-5; D perhaps matches TRBD1 (5 bases). Germline V gene data show CDR1 as SGHNT and CDR2 as YENEEA. Trimming removed 8 bases at V and 4 bases at J, with 11 bases between. There are 12 residues in the CDR3. The CDR3 loop is CASGRQGETQYF. CDR3 nucleotide sequence: TGTGCCAGCGGTCGGCAGGGAGAGACCCAGTACTTC.

The chain employs TRBV4-1 and TRBJ1-2, with D possibly matching TRBD1 (5 bases). CDR3 length: 14 amino acids. Trimming left V 3 bases short and J 8 bases short, with 16 bases between. CDR1 MGHRA and CDR2 YSYEKL come from the germline V gene. CDR3 coding DNA: TGCGCCAGCAGCCAGACCGACTCGTGGGGCGGCTACACCTTC. Its translation is CASSQTDSWGGYTF.

This clone has only one observation. This rearrangement joins TRBV9 to TRBJ2-2, with 14 bases lining up with TRBD2. Germline CDR1 reads SGDLS; CDR2 reads YYNGEE. The V gene end was trimmed by 3 bases and the J gene end by 6 bases; junction bases not matched to a gene: 10. The CDR3 consists of 18 residues. DNA for the CDR3: TGTGCCAGCAGCGCCCGAGGACTAGCGGGGGGTCTTTCCGGGGAGCTGTTTTTT. Its protein is CASSARGLAGGLSGELFF.

The rearrangement links TRBV9 to TRBJ2-2; the match to TRBD2 covers 9 bases. The germline gives CDR1 SGDLS, CDR2 YYNGEE. There are 16 residues in the CDR3. Trimming took 4 bases from V and 1 from J; bases not matched to a gene: 5. CDR3: CASSLLTSGNTGELFF. For the CDR3, the DNA is TGTGCCAGCAGCCTCCTGACTAGCGGGAACACCGGGGAGCTGTTTTTT.

A note on this clone: This same CDR3 is encoded by further DNA sequences in the sample. The chain is built from TRBV10-3 and TRBJ1-3; 7 bases line up with TRBD1. The V segment lost 2 bases and the J segment 0 bases; nucleotides outside the gene matches: 4. This CDR3 region has 16 residues. Germline V gives CDR1 ENHRY, CDR2 SYGVKD. The CDR3 DNA follows: TGTGCCATCAGTGAGAAGGGGGCACTCTCTGGAAACACCATATATTTT. Encoded protein: CAISEKGALSGNTIYF.

The CDR3 is CASGTSGTDTQYF. CDR3 coding DNA: TGTGCCAGCGGAACTAGCGGCACAGATACGCAGTATTTT. The J gene is TRBJ2-3, the V gene TRBV7-8; 7 bases match TRBD2. Looked up from germline, CDR1 is SGHVS and CDR2 is FQNEAQ. Trimming took 8 bases from V and 1 from J; bases not matched to a gene: 3. The CDR3 sequence is 13 residues long.

The chain is built from TRBV7-2 and TRBJ2-3, with a tentative D call TRBD2 (7 bases). V was trimmed by 11 bases and J by 4 bases, leaving 19 bases between them. Germline V gives CDR1 SGHTA, CDR2 FQGNSA. This CDR3 has 14 amino acids. The CDR3 nucleotides are TGTGCCGAGGGGGGGGGCAGATTGGCAGATACGCAGTATTTT. As protein: CAEGGGRLADTQYF.

This chain links TRBV4-1 with TRBJ1-1; D remains ambiguous. Trimming took off 4 bases at V and 1 base at J, with 7 bases between the two ends. CDR1 and CDR2 from the germline V gene are MGHRA and YSYEKL. This CDR3 has 13 amino acids. The CDR3 DNA reads TGCGCCAGCAGCCCTTCAGGGAACACTGAAGCTTTCTTT. It yields the protein CASSPSGNTEAFF.

The V and J genes are TRBV28 and TRBJ1-5, with TRBD1 matching over 8 bases. CDR1 and CDR2 (germline): MDHEN, SYDVKM. Losses at the gene ends were 2 bases for V and 7 bases for J; bases not matched to a gene: 4. There are 14 residues in the CDR3. The CDR3 sequence: CASSLPGQAQPQHF. CDR3 DNA sequence: TGTGCCAGCAGTTTACCGGGACAGGCACAGCCCCAGCATTTT.

This chain connects TRBV27 to TRBJ1-6; D gene ambiguous. Trimming shortened V by 0 bases and J by 9 bases, and 6 bases separated the two germline ends. Germline V lookup: CDR1 MNHEY, CDR2 SMNVEV (reference sequence). The CDR3 is 13 amino acids. The CDR3 sequence: CASSLSRSSPLHF. DNA of the CDR3: TGTGCCAGCAGTTTATCTAGGAGTTCACCCCTCCACTTT.

This chain uses TRBV5-6 with TRBJ2-7; no definite D call. The CDR3 runs to 13 residues. Germline CDR1 and CDR2: SGHDT and YYEEEE. Between the trimmed V and J ends, which lost 0 bases and 7 bases, there was a span of 11 bases. In DNA form, the CDR3 reads TGTGCCAGCAGCTTGGGAGGAGCCTGGGAGCAGTACTTC. This sequence encodes CASSLGGAWEQYF. The full variable domain, with the rest looked up from reference TRBV5-6 and TRBJ2-7, is DAGVTQSPTHLIKTRGQQVTLRCSPKSGHDTVSWYQQALGQGPQFIFQYYEEEERQRGNFPDRFSGHQFPNYSSELNVNALLLGDSALYLCASSLGGAWEQYFGPGTRLTVT.

In its sample, this clone was seen a few times. The chain joins TRBV7-6 to TRBJ1-5; D gene uncertain. V was cut by 5 bases and J by 5 bases, with 10 bases left in between. This CDR3 spans 13 amino acids. Per the germline V gene, CDR1 is SGHVS and CDR2 is FNYEAQ. Here the CDR3 reads CASSPKIDQPQHF. CDR3 DNA: TGTGCCAGCAGCCCTAAGATTGATCAGCCCCAGCATTTT. Full variable domain (missing parts from reference TRBV7-6 and TRBJ1-5): GAGVSQSPRYKVTKRGQDVALRCDPISGHVSLYWYRQALGQGPEFLTYFNYEAQQDKSGLPNDRFSAERPEGSISTLTIQRTEQRDSAMYRCASSPKIDQPQHFGDGTRLSIL.

This chain connects TRBV5-1 to TRBJ2-1; D possibly corresponds to TRBD1 (6 bases). Germline V gives CDR1 SGHRS, CDR2 YFSETQ. This CDR3 has 13 residues. V was shortened by 4 bases and J by 4 bases, with 9 bases between the two germline ends. The DNA for the CDR3 is TGCGCCAGCAGCCCCGGACAGTACAATGAGCAGTTCTTC. Protein sequence: CASSPGQYNEQFF.

The chain has TRBV5-1 and TRBJ1-2; D gene ambiguous. Germline lookup yields CDR1 SGHRS and CDR2 YFSETQ. CDR3 length: 13 residues. V shed 5 bases and J shed 6 bases, with 14 bases lying between them. CDR3 region: CASRSWGGNGYTF. As DNA, the CDR3 is TGCGCCAGCAGGAGCTGGGGAGGGAATGGCTACACCTTC. The full variable domain, in which reference TRBV5-1 and TRBJ1-2 provide the parts outside the CDR3, is KAGVTQTPRYLIKTRGQQVTLSCSPISGHRSVSWYQQTPGQGLQFLFEYFSETQRNKGNFPGRFSGRQFSNSRSEMNVSTLELGDSALYLCASRSWGGNGYTFGSGTRLTVV.

The CDR3 nucleotides are TGTGCCAGCAGTAGGGACAGGGACTATGGCTACACCTTC. Protein sequence: CASSRDRDYGYTF. The V call is TRBV27, the J call TRBJ1-2; the match to TRBD1 covers 9 bases. V was clipped by 5 bases and J by 3 bases; unmatched bases: 1. Germline assignment: CDR1 MNHEY and CDR2 SMNVEV (reference sequence). CDR3 length: 13 residues.

This clone was counted a single time. J is TRBJ2-1 and V is TRBV9; D unresolved. Germline loops: CDR1 SGDLS, CDR2 YYNGEE. V lost 0 bases and J 5 bases, leaving 3 bases between the germline ends. The CDR3 length is 12 residues. CDR3 residues: CASSVDNNEQFF. In DNA, the CDR3 is TGTGCCAGCAGCGTAGACAACAATGAGCAGTTCTTC.